The rows below give T cell receptor beta chains drawn from one sample of a study of T cell changes during pregnancy in multiple sclerosis. Only in-frame clones appear in the TCRdb table, and some are missing; sequencing was by immunoSEQ multiplex PCR. The sample carries about 70,000 clones, 85% to 95% recorded once. The input for sequencing was CD4+ T cells from peripheral blood mononuclear cells, taken after pregnancy. Receptors originate from a female donor with multiple sclerosis, enrolled in a pregnancy study. CDR3s include the opening cysteine and the closing phenylalanine or tryptophan. The D gene is left open where the match is weak. Part of the rows lack a size; the others show once, few, many or a class for expanded clones.

V gene: TRBV18; D gene: NA; J gene: TRBJ1-5; clone size: NA; CDR3 DNA: TGTGCCAGCTCACTGGGTGGAGACCCCAATCAGCCCCAGCATTTT; CDR3 protein: CASSLGGDPNQPQHF
V gene: TRBV30; D gene: TRBD2; J gene: TRBJ2-5; clone size: NA; CDR3 DNA: TGTGCCTGGAGAGTCGGCGGGAGGGGAGAGACCCAGTACTTC; CDR3 protein: CAWRVGGRGETQYF
V gene: TRBV2; D gene: TRBD1; J gene: TRBJ1-2; clone size: NA; CDR3 DNA: TGTGCCAGCAGTCCGGGACAGGGGGGGTATGGCTACACCTTC; CDR3 protein: CASSPGQGGYGYTF
V gene: TRBV5-4; D gene: NA; J gene: TRBJ2-7; clone size: NA; CDR3 DNA: TGTGCCAGCAGCTTAGGGGGAGTATCATCCTACGAGCAGTACTTC; CDR3 protein: CASSLGGVSSYEQYF
V gene: TRBV5-1; D gene: NA; J gene: TRBJ2-5; clone size: NA; CDR3 DNA: TGCGCCAGCAGCTTCTCTGCGGCGAGAGAGACCCAGTACTTC; CDR3 protein: CASSFSAARETQYF
V gene: TRBV5-6; D gene: TRBD1; J gene: TRBJ2-3; clone size: NA; CDR3 DNA: TGTGCCAGCAGTGCGACAGGGGGCGCAGATACGCAGTATTTT; CDR3 protein: CASSATGGADTQYF
V gene: TRBV5-4; D gene: TRBD2; J gene: TRBJ2-1; clone size: NA; CDR3 DNA: TGTGCCAGCAGCAGCGGGGGCTACAATGAGCAGTTCTTC; CDR3 protein: CASSSGGYNEQFF
V gene: TRBV7-3; D gene: TRBD2; J gene: TRBJ2-1; clone size: NA; CDR3 DNA: TGTGCCAGCAGCTCGAAAACTAAAGGAGCGGGATTTGCCAATGAGCAGTTCTTC; CDR3 protein: CASSSKTKGAGFANEQFF
V gene: TRBV5-6; D gene: TRBD1; J gene: TRBJ1-6; clone size: once; CDR3 DNA: TGTGCCAGCAGCTCAAGATGGCCCGGGACAGGGGCCAATTCACCCCTCCACTTT; CDR3 protein: CASSSRWPGTGANSPLHF
V gene: TRBV11-2; D gene: TRBD2; J gene: TRBJ2-3; clone size: NA; CDR3 DNA: TGTGCCACCAAACTAGCGGGCGGAACAGATACGCAGTATTTT; CDR3 protein: CATKLAGGTDTQYF
V gene: TRBV4-1; D gene: TRBD1; J gene: TRBJ1-1; clone size: NA; CDR3 DNA: TGCGCCAGCAGCTCTCGGACAGGGGGCGCCTCTGAAGCTTTCTTT; CDR3 protein: CASSSRTGGASEAFF
V gene: TRBV2; D gene: TRBD1; J gene: TRBJ2-2; clone size: few; CDR3 DNA: TGTGCCAGCAGTTCACAGGGGTACACCGGGGAGCTGTTTTTT; CDR3 protein: CASSSQGYTGELFF
V gene: TRBV19; D gene: NA; J gene: TRBJ1-2; clone size: NA; CDR3 DNA: TGTGCCAGTACCGGAATAGACAGCCCTAATGGCTACACCTTC; CDR3 protein: CASTGIDSPNGYTF
V gene: TRBV7-6; D gene: TRBD2; J gene: TRBJ2-1; clone size: NA; CDR3 DNA: TGTGCCAGCAGCCCAACTAGCGGGAACTACAATGAGCAGTTCTTC; CDR3 protein: CASSPTSGNYNEQFF
V gene: TRBV30; D gene: TRBD1; J gene: TRBJ1-5; clone size: NA; CDR3 DNA: TGTGCCTGGAGCTTGGGACAGGGAGGTCAGCCCCAGCATTTT; CDR3 protein: CAWSLGQGGQPQHF
V gene: TRBV7-2; D gene: TRBD1; J gene: TRBJ1-2; clone size: NA; CDR3 DNA: TGTGCCAGCAGCGAGCGACAGGGTCTATATGGCTACACCTTC; CDR3 protein: CASSERQGLYGYTF
V gene: TRBV12-5; D gene: NA; J gene: TRBJ1-5; clone size: NA; CDR3 DNA: TGTGCTAGTGCTCAAGGGGATAATCAGCCCCAGCATTTT; CDR3 protein: CASAQGDNQPQHF
V gene: TRBV10-3; D gene: TRBD2; J gene: TRBJ2-7; clone size: NA; CDR3 DNA: TGTGCCATCAGTGAGCCTAGCGGGGCCAACGAGCAGTACTTC; CDR3 protein: CAISEPSGANEQYF
V gene: TRBV5-6; D gene: NA; J gene: TRBJ1-6; clone size: NA; CDR3 DNA: TGTGCCAGCAGCCTTAACTGGTATTCACCCCTCCACTTT; CDR3 protein: CASSLNWYSPLHF
V gene: TRBV5-5; D gene: NA; J gene: TRBJ2-3; clone size: NA; CDR3 DNA: TGTGCCAGCAGTTTCAACGGGGAGTATTTT; CDR3 protein: CASSFNGEYF
V gene: TRBV6-5; D gene: NA; J gene: TRBJ2-6; clone size: once; CDR3 DNA: TGTGCCAGCAGTTTTAGCTCTGGGGCCAACGTCCTGACTTTC; CDR3 protein: CASSFSSGANVLTF
V gene: TRBV5-1; D gene: TRBD1; J gene: TRBJ1-1; clone size: NA; CDR3 DNA: TGCGCCAGCAGCCCTGACCGGGACAGGGCTGTAACTTTCTTT; CDR3 protein: CASSPDRDRAVTFF
V gene: TRBV28; D gene: NA; J gene: TRBJ2-2; clone size: NA; CDR3 DNA: TGTGCCAGCAGTTTAAGACCAAACGGGGCCGGGGAGCTGTTTTTT; CDR3 protein: CASSLRPNGAGELFF
V gene: TRBV19; D gene: TRBD2; J gene: TRBJ2-2; clone size: NA; CDR3 DNA: TGTGCCACCCGGATAGCGGGGGTCACCGGGGAGCTGTTTTTT; CDR3 protein: CATRIAGVTGELFF
V gene: TRBV5-1; D gene: NA; J gene: TRBJ2-7; clone size: NA; CDR3 DNA: TGCGCCAGCAGCTTACAGGGAACCTACGAGCAGTACTTC; CDR3 protein: CASSLQGTYEQYF
V gene: TRBV19; D gene: NA; J gene: TRBJ2-5; clone size: NA; CDR3 DNA: TGTGCCAGTAGTATTGGAATGGGCCGACAGGCGGTGGAGACCCAGTACTTC; CDR3 protein: CASSIGMGRQAVETQYF
V gene: TRBV2; D gene: TRBD1; J gene: TRBJ1-3; clone size: NA; CDR3 DNA: TGTGCCAGCAGTGTAACCAGGGGGGGAAACACCATATATTTT; CDR3 protein: CASSVTRGGNTIYF
V gene: TRBV19; D gene: NA; J gene: TRBJ1-3; clone size: NA; CDR3 DNA: TGTGCCAGTAGTATGACGACTGGAGGCTCTGGAAACACCATATATTTT; CDR3 protein: CASSMTTGGSGNTIYF
V gene: TRBV18; D gene: TRBD1; J gene: TRBJ1-2; clone size: NA; CDR3 DNA: TGTGCCAGCTCACCTACTATTGGGACAGGGTTCGGCTACACCTTC; CDR3 protein: CASSPTIGTGFGYTF
V gene: TRBV19; D gene: NA; J gene: TRBJ2-7; clone size: NA; CDR3 DNA: TGTGCCAGTAGTATAGCAGGGAGGAGCTCCTACGAGCAGTACTTC; CDR3 protein: CASSIAGRSSYEQYF
V gene: TRBV9; D gene: TRBD2; J gene: TRBJ2-7; clone size: NA; CDR3 DNA: TGTGCCAGCAGCGTACGAAGCGGGAACTACGAGCAGTACTTC; CDR3 protein: CASSVRSGNYEQYF
V gene: TRBV5-1; D gene: TRBD2; J gene: TRBJ2-3; clone size: NA; CDR3 DNA: TGCGCCAGCAGCTTGGTTCTAGCGGGGACAGATACGCAGTATTTT; CDR3 protein: CASSLVLAGTDTQYF
V gene: TRBV4-2; D gene: NA; J gene: TRBJ1-4; clone size: NA; CDR3 DNA: TGTGCCAGCAGCCAAGACCCCAGATCCTCAACTAATGAAAAACTGTTTTTT; CDR3 protein: CASSQDPRSSTNEKLFF
V gene: TRBV7-6; D gene: NA; J gene: TRBJ1-1; clone size: NA; CDR3 DNA: TGTGCCAGCAGTTCCGCAGATGAAGCTTTCTTT; CDR3 protein: CASSSADEAFF
V gene: TRBV6-6; D gene: NA; J gene: TRBJ2-7; clone size: NA; CDR3 DNA: TGTGCCAGCAGCCCTTCCCGGGAACCCTCCTACGAGCAGTACTTC; CDR3 protein: CASSPSREPSYEQYF
V gene: TRBV29-1; D gene: TRBD1; J gene: TRBJ2-1; clone size: NA; CDR3 DNA: TGCAGCGTTGCCTACCTTGACAGGGGCAACAATGAGCAGTTCTTC; CDR3 protein: CSVAYLDRGNNEQFF
V gene: TRBV28; D gene: NA; J gene: TRBJ2-5; clone size: NA; CDR3 DNA: TGTGCCAGCAGCAGGGTCGGCGAGACCCAGTACTTC; CDR3 protein: CASSRVGETQYF
V gene: TRBV9; D gene: NA; J gene: TRBJ1-3; clone size: NA; CDR3 DNA: TGTGCCAGCAGCGCTGACAGCTCTGGAAACACCATATATTTT; CDR3 protein: CASSADSSGNTIYF
V gene: TRBV19; D gene: NA; J gene: TRBJ1-5; clone size: NA; CDR3 DNA: TGTGCCAGTAGTATTGCGGAGAATCAGCCCCAGCATTTT; CDR3 protein: CASSIAENQPQHF
V gene: TRBV5-6; D gene: NA; J gene: TRBJ1-1; clone size: NA; CDR3 DNA: TGTGCCAGCAGCTTCTTTGCGGACACTGAAGCTTTCTTT; CDR3 protein: CASSFFADTEAFF
V gene: TRBV19; D gene: TRBD2; J gene: TRBJ2-7; clone size: NA; CDR3 DNA: TGTGCCAGTAGTCCCACTAGCGGGAAGGGCGAGCAGTACTTC; CDR3 protein: CASSPTSGKGEQYF
V gene: TRBV28; D gene: NA; J gene: TRBJ1-3; clone size: NA; CDR3 DNA: TGTGCCAGCAGTTCCTCGCAGGTAGATGGAAACACCATATATTTT; CDR3 protein: CASSSSQVDGNTIYF
V gene: TRBV29-1; D gene: NA; J gene: TRBJ2-4; clone size: NA; CDR3 DNA: TGCAGCGTTGAAGAAACAAACAAAAACATTCAGTACTTC; CDR3 protein: CSVEETNKNIQYF
V gene: TRBV5-5; D gene: NA; J gene: TRBJ1-6; clone size: NA; CDR3 DNA: TGTGCCAGCAGCTTGGGGACAGCTAATTCACCCCTCCACTTT; CDR3 protein: CASSLGTANSPLHF
V gene: TRBV7-7; D gene: TRBD1; J gene: TRBJ2-5; clone size: NA; CDR3 DNA: TGTGCCAGCAGCGAGACGACAGGGATTCAAGAGACCCAGTACTTC; CDR3 protein: CASSETTGIQETQYF
V gene: TRBV19; D gene: TRBD1; J gene: TRBJ1-1; clone size: NA; CDR3 DNA: TGTGCCAGTAGTATCGGGACAGAGGACACTGAAGCTTTCTTT; CDR3 protein: CASSIGTEDTEAFF
V gene: TRBV28; D gene: TRBD2; J gene: TRBJ2-1; clone size: NA; CDR3 DNA: TGTGCCAGCAGCCGGACTAGCGGGAGGTCGAAGTTCTTC; CDR3 protein: CASSRTSGRSKFF
V gene: TRBV6-1; D gene: NA; J gene: TRBJ2-5; clone size: NA; CDR3 DNA: TGTGCCAGCAGGCCACCGCTAGAAGAGACCCAGTACTTC; CDR3 protein: CASRPPLEETQYF
V gene: TRBV19; D gene: TRBD1; J gene: TRBJ2-5; clone size: NA; CDR3 DNA: TGTGCCAGTAGTATCGGGACAGGGGGCGGGCAGACCCAGTACTTC; CDR3 protein: CASSIGTGGGQTQYF
V gene: TRBV5-1; D gene: NA; J gene: TRBJ2-7; clone size: NA; CDR3 DNA: TGCGCCAGCAGCATCCTGGACAGAACCTACGAGCAGTACTTC; CDR3 protein: CASSILDRTYEQYF
V gene: TRBV10-3; D gene: TRBD1; J gene: TRBJ1-2; clone size: NA; CDR3 DNA: TGTGCCATCAGCCCAGGGGGGTCAATAGGCTATGGCTACACCTTC; CDR3 protein: CAISPGGSIGYGYTF
V gene: TRBV25-1; D gene: TRBD2; J gene: TRBJ2-2; clone size: NA; CDR3 DNA: TGTGCCAGCAGTGCCGGGACTAGCGGCCTGTGGACCGGGGAGCTGTTTTTT; CDR3 protein: CASSAGTSGLWTGELFF
V gene: TRBV6-6; D gene: NA; J gene: TRBJ2-2; clone size: NA; CDR3 DNA: TGTGCCAGCAGAACGGACAGAGCGAACACCGGGGAGCTGTTTTTT; CDR3 protein: CASRTDRANTGELFF
V gene: TRBV23-1; D gene: NA; J gene: TRBJ1-1; clone size: NA; CDR3 DNA: TGCGCCAGCAGTCAATGGGGGGAGAGAATCCCTACCATGGTCACTGAAGCTTTCTTT; CDR3 protein: CASSQWGERIPTMVTEAFF
V gene: TRBV18; D gene: TRBD1; J gene: TRBJ1-1; clone size: NA; CDR3 DNA: TGTGCCAGCTCACCACAGGTCGTGCGGACAGGAGACACTGAAGCTTTCTTT; CDR3 protein: CASSPQVVRTGDTEAFF
V gene: TRBV27; D gene: NA; J gene: TRBJ1-4; clone size: few; CDR3 DNA: TGTGCCAGCAGTTTATCGTCGGGGTCGACGGTCTGGGGTGAAAAACTGTTTTTT; CDR3 protein: CASSLSSGSTVWGEKLFF
V gene: TRBV4-1; D gene: NA; J gene: TRBJ2-1; clone size: NA; CDR3 DNA: TGCGCCAGCAGCCAAGATATCGAAGGGGGATTGCGCAATGAGCAGTTCTTC; CDR3 protein: CASSQDIEGGLRNEQFF
V gene: TRBV28; D gene: NA; J gene: TRBJ2-7; clone size: once; CDR3 DNA: TGTGCCAGCAGCCGTACACCTGCCTACGAGCAGTACTTC; CDR3 protein: CASSRTPAYEQYF
V gene: TRBV2; D gene: TRBD1; J gene: TRBJ2-1; clone size: NA; CDR3 DNA: TGTGCCAGCACCATACCGGGACAGGGTCTAAATGAGCAGTTCTTC; CDR3 protein: CASTIPGQGLNEQFF
V gene: TRBV7-8; D gene: NA; J gene: TRBJ1-2; clone size: NA; CDR3 DNA: TGTGCCAGCAGCCTTCTCTCGACAGGAAGGGGTGGCTACACCTTC; CDR3 protein: CASSLLSTGRGGYTF